This TCR beta chain was recorded in a study of Ad26.COV2.S vaccination and SARS-CoV-2 variants. Overall study context: Donor was one of the participants in the Ad26.COV2.S arm of the COV1001 trial.

V lost 0 bases, J lost 4 bases, and 12 bases lay in between. CDR3 length: 15 residues. Germline CDR1 and CDR2: SGHTA and FQGNSA. Described treatment: roughly 20 received Ad26.COV2.S at low or high dose, single or two shots; roughly 5 received placebo; per-sample allocation not given. Sampling occurred on day 63 after the first vaccine or placebo injection. Cohort 1b enrolled adults aged 18-55 years in Boston. Assay: immunoSEQ multiplex PCR; the TCRdb copy retains only in-frame clones and omits some. The sample lists roughly 300,000 clones, 88% occurring once. The material sequenced was peripheral blood, taken in a trial of Ad26.COV2.S vaccine versus placebo. The sequence derives from a person between 18 and 65 years old who received the Ad26.COV2.S COVID-19 vaccine or a placebo. The chain combines TRBV7-2 with TRBJ1-2; the D gene is possibly TRBD1 (5 bases). For the CDR3, the DNA is TGTGCCAGCAGCTTAGCTTTTAGGGGACTCTATGGCTACACCTTC. Residues: CASSLAFRGLYGYTF. The whole variable domain, filled in from reference TRBV7-2 and TRBJ1-2, reads GAGVSQSPSNKVTEKGKDVELRCDPISGHTALYWYRQSLGQGLEFLIYFQGNSAPDKSGLPSDRFSAERTGGSVSTLTIQRTQQEDSAVYLCASSLAFRGLYGYTFGSGTRLTVV.